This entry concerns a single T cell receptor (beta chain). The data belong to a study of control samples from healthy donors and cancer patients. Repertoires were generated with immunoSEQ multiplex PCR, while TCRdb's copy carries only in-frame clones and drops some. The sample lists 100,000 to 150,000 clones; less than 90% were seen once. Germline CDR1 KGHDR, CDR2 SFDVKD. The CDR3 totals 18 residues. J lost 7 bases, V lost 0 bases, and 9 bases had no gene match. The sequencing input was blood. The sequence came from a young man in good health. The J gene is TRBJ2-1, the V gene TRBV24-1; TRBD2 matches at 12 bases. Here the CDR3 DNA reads TGTGCCACCAGTGATTTGGCCCGGACTAGCGGGAAAATGAATGAGCAGTTCTTC. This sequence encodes CATSDLARTSGKMNEQFF.